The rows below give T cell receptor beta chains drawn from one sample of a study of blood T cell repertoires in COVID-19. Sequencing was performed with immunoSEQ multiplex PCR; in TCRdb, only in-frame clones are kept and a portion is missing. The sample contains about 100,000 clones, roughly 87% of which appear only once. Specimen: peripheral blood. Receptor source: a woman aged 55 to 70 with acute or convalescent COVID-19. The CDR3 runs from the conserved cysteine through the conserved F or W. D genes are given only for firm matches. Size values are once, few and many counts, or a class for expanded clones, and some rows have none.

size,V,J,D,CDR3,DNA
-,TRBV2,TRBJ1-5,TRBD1,CASTRTGRNQPQHF,TGTGCCAGCACCAGGACAGGGCGCAATCAGCCCCAGCATTTT
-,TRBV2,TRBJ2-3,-,CASSLVNGRGDTQYF,TGTGCCAGCAGTTTAGTTAACGGGAGAGGCGATACGCAGTATTTT
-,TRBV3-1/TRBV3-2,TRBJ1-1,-,CASSQGSSNTEAFF,TGTGCCAGCAGCCAAGGTTCATCGAACACTGAAGCTTTCTTT
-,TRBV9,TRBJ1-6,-,CASSLTPDNSPLHF,TGTGCCAGCAGCCTTACCCCAGATAATTCACCCCTCCACTTT
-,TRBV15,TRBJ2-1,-,CATSRDRLAGRNEQFF,TGTGCCACCAGCAGAGATCGGTTGGCAGGTAGGAATGAGCAGTTCTTC
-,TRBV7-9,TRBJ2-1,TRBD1,CASSLATGQGYNEQFF,TGTGCCAGCAGCTTAGCAACGGGACAGGGTTACAATGAGCAGTTCTTC
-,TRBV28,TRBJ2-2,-,CASSTPGLPNTGELFF,TGTGCCAGCAGTACTCCGGGACTCCCGAACACCGGGGAGCTGTTTTTT
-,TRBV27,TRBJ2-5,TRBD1,CASRGPGQGKAETQYF,TGTGCCAGCAGGGGGCCGGGACAGGGAAAAGCAGAGACCCAGTACTTC
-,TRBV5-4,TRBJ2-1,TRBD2,CASSGLAGNEQFF,TGTGCCAGCAGCGGACTAGCGGGAAATGAGCAGTTCTTC
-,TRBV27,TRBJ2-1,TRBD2,CASSFGGTSGRAPFF,TGTGCCAGCAGTTTCGGCGGGACTAGCGGCCGGGCCCCGTTCTTC
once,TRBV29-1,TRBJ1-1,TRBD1,CSVLTGLNTEAFF,TGCAGCGTTCTGACAGGGCTGAACACTGAAGCTTTCTTT
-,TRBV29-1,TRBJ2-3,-,CSVERVASAVPDTQYF,TGCAGCGTTGAGAGGGTGGCTAGCGCGGTACCAGATACGCAGTATTTT
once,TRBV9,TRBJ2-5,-,CASSVGLIETQYF,TGTGCCAGCAGCGTAGGACTGATAGAGACCCAGTACTTC
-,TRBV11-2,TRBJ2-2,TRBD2,CASSIRTSSYTGELFF,TGTGCCAGCAGCATTAGGACTAGCTCCTACACCGGGGAGCTGTTTTTT
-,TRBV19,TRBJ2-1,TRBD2,CASSKAGVNYNEQFF,TGTGCCAGTAGTAAGGCGGGAGTTAACTACAATGAGCAGTTCTTC
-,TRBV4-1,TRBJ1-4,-,CASSQVGPPMGANEKLFF,TGCGCCAGCAGCCAAGTTGGTCCCCCGATGGGAGCTAATGAAAAACTGTTTTTT
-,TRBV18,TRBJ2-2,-,CASSSGNTGELFF,TGTGCCAGCTCATCAGGGAACACCGGGGAGCTGTTTTTT
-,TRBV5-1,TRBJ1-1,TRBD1,CASSQRQGALNTEAFF,TGCGCCAGCAGCCAAAGACAGGGGGCATTGAACACTGAAGCTTTCTTT
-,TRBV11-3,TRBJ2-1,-,CASSRDSDEQFF,TGTGCCAGCAGCCGTGACAGCGATGAGCAGTTCTTC
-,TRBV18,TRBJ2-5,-,CASSPYSGHQETQYF,TGTGCCAGCTCACCTTATTCTGGGCATCAAGAGACCCAGTACTTC
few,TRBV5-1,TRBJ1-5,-,CASSLAGDQPQHF,TGCGCCAGCAGCTTGGCAGGGGATCAGCCCCAGCATTTT
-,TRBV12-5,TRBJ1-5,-,CASEIQGGNQPQHF,TGTGCTAGTGAGATACAGGGTGGCAATCAGCCCCAGCATTTT
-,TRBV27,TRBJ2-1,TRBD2,CASSPSGSYNEQFF,TGTGCCAGCAGTCCTAGCGGGAGCTACAATGAGCAGTTCTTC
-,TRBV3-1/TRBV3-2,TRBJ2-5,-,CASSQGRTGLETQYF,TGTGCCAGCAGCCAGGGGAGGACAGGTCTAGAGACCCAGTACTTC
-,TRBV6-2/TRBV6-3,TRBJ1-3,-,CASSESGSGNTIYF,TGTGCCAGCAGCGAGTCGGGATCTGGAAACACCATATATTTT
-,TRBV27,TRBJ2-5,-,CASRRGGAVEEETQYF,TGTGCCAGCAGACGAGGCGGGGCAGTTGAAGAGGAGACCCAGTACTTC
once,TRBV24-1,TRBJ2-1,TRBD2,CATSAVSGRLSNEQFF,TGTGCCACCAGTGCGGTAAGCGGGAGGCTTTCCAATGAGCAGTTCTTC
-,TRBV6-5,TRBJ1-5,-,CASSYSSNQPQHF,TGTGCCAGCAGTTACTCGAGTAATCAGCCCCAGCATTTT
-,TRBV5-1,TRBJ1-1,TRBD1,CASSDRVNTEAFF,TGCGCCAGCAGCGACAGGGTGAACACTGAAGCTTTCTTT
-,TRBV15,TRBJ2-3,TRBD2,CATSRDLSGRGTDTQYF,TGTGCCACCAGCAGAGATCTTAGCGGGAGGGGCACAGATACGCAGTATTTT
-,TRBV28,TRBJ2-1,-,CASSLRLVDSDEQFF,TGTGCCAGCAGTCTCAGACTAGTTGATTCGGATGAGCAGTTCTTC
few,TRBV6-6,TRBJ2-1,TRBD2,CASGTSYNEQFF,TGTGCCAGCGGGACTAGCTACAATGAGCAGTTCTTC
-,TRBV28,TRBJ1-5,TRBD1,CASSLPRGAGGHQPQHF,TGTGCCAGCAGTTTACCCCGTGGGGCAGGGGGCCATCAGCCCCAGCATTTT
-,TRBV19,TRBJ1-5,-,CASSIHAGDTQPQHF,TGTGCCAGTAGTATTCACGCGGGGGATACGCAGCCCCAGCATTTT
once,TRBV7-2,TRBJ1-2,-,CASSLAVANYGYTF,TGTGCCAGCAGCTTAGCAGTAGCTAACTATGGCTACACCTTC